A single sample is the source of the 26 T cell receptor beta chains below, sequenced in a study of CD8 T cells in Susac syndrome. Random hexamers primed reverse transcription of about 0.5 to 1 ug RNA. From the immunoSEQ multiplex PCR reads, TCRdb called clonotypes with MiXCR, one entry per CDR3 protein. This sample has 120,000 to 150,000 distinct CDR3 sequences, with roughly 96% found just once. Sequencing was done on a sample of CD4+ T cells from PBMCs. The receptors were sampled from a human donor with multiple sclerosis.

CDR3 bases: TGTGCCAGCAGCTTTTCCATGCGGGAGCAGTACTTC. As protein: CASSFSMREQYF. The chain uses TRBV13 and TRBJ2-7; D gene uncertain. The CDR3 length is 12 residues. The V end lost 3 bases, the J end lost 7 bases, and 10 bases lay between the germline ends. Germline values: CDR1 PRHDT, CDR2 FYEKMQ (reference sequence).

This chain connects TRBV12-3 or TRBV12-4 to TRBJ1-5; unclear D gene. V shed 4 bases and J shed 5 bases, with 9 bases lying between them. The CDR3 has 13 amino acids. CDR3 in DNA: TGTGCCAGCAGTTCGCCCCCTGATCAGCCCCAGCATTTT. Its protein product is CASSSPPDQPQHF.

V gene TRBV2 combines with J gene TRBJ2-7, with D unclear. V dropped 7 bases and J dropped 2 bases, with 9 bases sitting between them. Germline V gene data show CDR1 as SNHLY and CDR2 as FYNNEI. CDR3 length: 12 residues. In DNA, the CDR3 is TGTGCCAGCAAAGGCGTTGCCTACGAGCAGTACTTC. Translation gives CASKGVAYEQYF. The full variable domain, in which reference TRBV2 and TRBJ2-7 provide the parts outside the CDR3, is EPEVTQTPSHQVTQMGQEVILRCVPISNHLYFYWYRQILGQKVEFLVSFYNNEISEKSEIFDDQFSVERPDGSNFTLKIRSTKLEDSAMYFCASKGVAYEQYFGPGTRLTVT.

The CDR3 reads CASSLLTGMQYF. CDR3 nucleotides: TGTGCCAGCAGTTTATTGACAGGGATGCAGTACTTC. The chain uses TRBV28 and TRBJ2-7, with TRBD1 matching 7 bases. CDR1 is MDHEN, CDR2 SYDVKM, per germline. V lost 1 base, J lost 9 bases, and 3 bases stayed unmatched. CDR3 size: 12 residues.

The chain uses TRBV12-3 or TRBV12-4 and TRBJ1-3; weak D call: TRBD1 (5 bases). The CDR3 spans 13 residues. With 2 bases removed from V and 10 bases from J, the gap between germline ends came to 12 bases. This chain's CDR3 is CASSLRPQGTIYF. CDR3 nucleotides: TGTGCCAGCAGTTTACGCCCCCAGGGAACCATATATTTT.

The V and J genes are TRBV3-1 and TRBJ2-3; 10 bases agree with TRBD2. The CDR3 spans 17 residues. V lost 4 bases and J lost 1; bases outside the gene matches: 8. Germline CDR1 reads LGHDT; CDR2 reads YNNKEL (reference sequence). CDR3 region: CASSRRIAGGRTDTQYF. In DNA form, the CDR3 reads TGTGCCAGCAGCCGCCGTATAGCGGGAGGCCGCACAGATACGCAGTATTTT.

The chain uses TRBV12-3 or TRBV12-4 and TRBJ2-2; D perhaps matches TRBD1 (6 bases). CDR3 size: 15 residues. Trimming took off 7 bases at V and 4 bases at J, with 16 bases between the two ends. CDR3 nucleotides: TGTGCCAGCAAATTGTCAGGGGCTTTCACCGGGGAGCTGTTTTTT. Encoded protein: CASKLSGAFTGELFF.

V is TRBV2 and J is TRBJ2-7, with TRBD1 identical over 11 bases. Germline CDR1 and CDR2: SNHLY and FYNNEI. The J segment lost 7 bases and the V segment lost 7 bases, leaving 6 bases of the junction unmatched. The CDR3 is 13 residues long. The CDR3 loop is CASTGTGGREQYF. The DNA of the CDR3 is TGTGCCAGCACCGGGACAGGGGGAAGAGAGCAGTACTTC.

The V gene is TRBV30, the J gene TRBJ1-2; D perhaps matches TRBD1 (6 bases). This CDR3 is 19 amino acids long. The V end was cut by 1 base, the J end by 4 bases, with 28 bases between. Germline CDR1 reads GTSNPN; CDR2 reads SVGIG (reference sequence). The CDR3 nucleotides read TGTGCCTGGAGTGCTTGGATCAGGGGCGACAGGAAATTCGGCTATGGCTACACCTTC. Its translation: CAWSAWIRGDRKFGYGYTF.

The rearrangement uses TRBV20-1 and TRBJ1-1; D ambiguous. V was trimmed by 4 bases and J by 1 base, leaving 7 bases between them. The length of the CDR3 is 12 residues. Germline V CDR1 and CDR2: DFQATT, SNEGSKA (reference sequence). CDR3 DNA: TGCAGTGCTATGGAGGGGAACACTGAAGCTTTCTTT. Amino acid sequence: CSAMEGNTEAFF.

This clonotype has just one count. V and J are TRBV7-2 and TRBJ1-2; 10 bases match TRBD1. This CDR3 has 14 amino acids. Trimming removed 5 bases from V and 5 bases from J; junction bases left unmatched: 5. Per germline, CDR1 SGHTA and CDR2 FQGNSA. DNA of the CDR3: TGTGCCAGCAGCGCCAGACAGGGGGCTTATGGCTACACCTTC. Its translation: CASSARQGAYGYTF.

Here the CDR3 reads CASGQRNPYEQYF. The CDR3 bases are TGTGCCAGCGGACAGCGGAACCCCTACGAGCAGTACTTC. J is TRBJ2-7 and V is TRBV28; possibly TRBD1 for D (6 bases). The V and J ends lost 8 bases and 2 bases respectively, with 13 bases between them. CDR1 is MDHEN, CDR2 SYDVKM, per germline. There are 13 residues in the CDR3.

The chain has TRBV7-9 and TRBJ1-2, with TRBD1 as a possible D gene (6 bases). CDR1 is SEHNR and CDR2 is FQNEAQ in the germline V gene (reference sequence). CDR3 length: 14 residues. V dropped 3 bases and J dropped 4 bases, with 12 bases sitting between them. Here the CDR3 reads CASSLDRSSYGYTF. CDR3 DNA: TGTGCCAGCAGCTTGGACAGATCTTCCTATGGCTACACCTTC.

The chain has TRBV4-1 and TRBJ1-1; D is possibly TRBD1 (5 bases). Germline values: CDR1 MGHRA, CDR2 YSYEKL. The CDR3 runs to 19 residues. V lost 0 bases to trimming and J lost 0 bases, with 20 bases between them. The chain's CDR3 is CASSQDQGHLVTLNTEAFF. The CDR3 coding sequence is TGCGCCAGCAGCCAAGATCAAGGACACCTAGTAACTTTGAACACTGAAGCTTTCTTT.

The chain employs TRBV4-1 and TRBJ2-7; perhaps TRBD1 as D (5 bases). The CDR3 consists of 15 residues. The ends were cut back, 4 bases at V and 0 bases at J, with 13 bases in the middle. Germline CDR1 reads MGHRA; CDR2 reads YSYEKL. CDR3 amino acids: CASSPTQGSSYEQYF. CDR3 DNA: TGCGCCAGCAGCCCGACGCAGGGTTCCTCCTACGAGCAGTACTTC.

The rearrangement joins TRBV27 to TRBJ1-2; TRBD1 aligns across 10 bases. CDR1 and CDR2 from the germline V gene are MNHEY and SMNVEV (reference sequence). This CDR3 is built from 16 residues. V dropped 3 bases and J dropped 4; count of bases not matched to a gene: 8. Here the CDR3 DNA reads TGTGCCAGCAGTTTCGGGGACAGGGGAGGGGGCTATGGCTACACCTTC. It is translated as CASSFGDRGGGYGYTF.

The V call is TRBV18, the J call TRBJ2-1; TRBD1 might be the D (5 bases). Trimming cost V 6 bases and J 0 bases, with 21 bases left between them. Germline V lookup: CDR1 KGHSH, CDR2 LQKENI. This CDR3 region has 18 residues. DNA for the CDR3: TGTGCCAGCTCCCCGATCTCCCAGGGTCCGTCCTCCTACAATGAGCAGTTCTTC. This encodes CASSPISQGPSSYNEQFF.

The gene calls are TRBV20-1 and TRBJ2-2, with 7 nucleotides matching TRBD1. V lost 6 bases to trimming and J lost 1 base; unmatched junction nucleotides: 8. CDR3 size: 15 residues. CDR1 is DFQATT and CDR2 is SNEGSKA in the germline V gene (reference sequence). The CDR3 loop is CSARTGVKNTGELFF. The CDR3 region has the DNA TGCAGTGCGCGAACAGGGGTCAAGAACACCGGGGAGCTGTTTTTT.

The chain uses TRBV15 and TRBJ2-5; 9 nucleotides match TRBD2. With V trimmed by 1 base and J by 2 bases, 5 bases remained unmatched. CDR3 length: 16 residues. Germline V gene data show CDR1 as LNHNV and CDR2 as YYDKDF (reference sequence). The CDR3 loop is CATSRVRAGGQETQYF. The CDR3 nucleotides read TGTGCCACCAGCAGAGTCCGAGCGGGGGGACAAGAGACCCAGTACTTC. Supplemented by reference TRBV15 and TRBJ2-5, the full variable domain reads DAMVIQNPRYQVTQFGKPVTLSCSQTLNHNVMYWYQQKSSQAPKLLFHYYDKDFNNEADTPDNFQSRRPNTSFCFLDIRSPGLGDTAMYLCATSRVRAGGQETQYFGPGTRLLVL.

This chain uses TRBV20-1 with TRBJ2-1; 15 bases fit TRBD2. Trimming removed 6 bases from V and 9 bases from J; junction bases left unmatched: 15. The CDR3 sequence is 17 residues long. Germline CDR1 reads DFQATT; CDR2 reads SNEGSKA (reference sequence). The CDR3 is CSASGLAGGIGLGEQFF. As DNA, the CDR3 is TGCAGTGCGTCGGGACTAGCGGGGGGAATCGGGTTAGGTGAGCAGTTCTTC.

This sequence joins TRBV12-3 or TRBV12-4 and TRBJ2-7; D unresolved. Trimming left V 7 bases short and J 5 bases short, with 12 bases between. The CDR3 is made up of 12 amino acids. The CDR3 coding sequence is TGTGCCAGCATGGGTACCCCAAACGAGCAGTACTTC. Its translation is CASMGTPNEQYF.

CDR3 in DNA: TGCAGTGCTAGAGGTACAGATGAAAAACTGTTTTTT. It is translated as CSARGTDEKLFF. The genes are TRBV20-1 and TRBJ1-4; D gene uncertain. Germline V gene lookup returns CDR1 DFQATT and CDR2 SNEGSKA (reference sequence). The V and J ends lost 1 base and 6 bases respectively, with 6 bases between them. The CDR3 runs to 12 residues.

The chain uses TRBV7-2 and TRBJ2-3; D remains unclear. V was clipped by 1 base and J by 6 bases, with 5 bases between them. Germline V gene lookup returns CDR1 SGHTA and CDR2 FQGNSA. The CDR3 consists of 12 residues. CDR3 DNA: TGTGCCAGCAGCTTAGACACCGATACGCAGTATTTT. It codes for CASSLDTDTQYF.

V usage is TRBV7-9 and J usage is TRBJ1-1, with a tentative D call TRBD1 (5 bases). The CDR3 has 13 residues. Trimming took 5 bases from V and 6 from J, leaving 13 bases between them. The germline V gene encodes CDR1 SEHNR and CDR2 FQNEAQ (reference sequence). The CDR3 protein is CASSVGGGAEAFF. The CDR3 DNA sequence: TGTGCCAGCAGCGTTGGGGGAGGCGCTGAAGCTTTCTTT. The full variable domain, with the rest looked up from reference TRBV7-9 and TRBJ1-1, is DTGVSQNPRHKITKRGQNVTFRCDPISEHNRLYWYRQTLGQGPEFLTYFQNEAQLEKSRLLSDRFSAERPKGSFSTLEIQRTEQGDSAMYLCASSVGGGAEAFFGQGTRLTVV.

The chain links TRBV7-3 to TRBJ2-7; D ambiguous. The V and J ends lost 5 bases and 5 bases respectively, with 13 bases between them. CDR1 is SGHTA, CDR2 FQGTGA, per germline. This CDR3 has 13 residues. This CDR3 reads CASSITKLHEQYF. Here the CDR3 DNA reads TGTGCCAGCAGCATCACTAAACTCCACGAGCAGTACTTC.

This CDR3 reads CSAFGTLEAFF. The CDR3 nucleotides are TGCAGTGCTTTCGGGACCCTTGAAGCTTTCTTT. This rearrangement joins TRBV20-1 to TRBJ1-1; D possibly corresponds to TRBD1 (5 bases). The CDR3 consists of 11 residues. Germline values: CDR1 DFQATT, CDR2 SNEGSKA (reference sequence). The ends were cut back, 5 bases at V and 7 bases at J, with 11 bases in the middle.